This T cell receptor (beta chain) was captured by sequencing in a study of T cells in Graves' hyperthyroidism and ophthalmopathy. Findings and caveats of the study: The blood repertoire included most of the expanded thyroid clonotypes above 0.001.

Amplification yielded TCR beta CDR3 regions, with RNA transcripts as the source. A set of HTBI primers served as the primers for a first-round RT-PCR of the TCR CDR3. TCRdb re-derived calls from the multiplex PCR reads in MiXCR, one entry per CDR3 protein. The table records hundreds of thousands of distinct CDR3 sequences, around 17% of them present only once. CDR1 and CDR2 from the germline V gene are SGHTA and FQGNSA. V lost 9 bases to trimming and J lost 11 bases, with 16 bases between them. The CDR3 extends over 11 amino acids. This clonotype was picked up many times. The antigen remains undetermined. The authors deemed Graves' hyperthyroidism stable absent ophthalmopathy progression within 18 months. Patients aged 18 to 65 had newly diagnosed hyperthyroidism that had lasted under 2 months. Pregnant or lactating patients were excluded, as were those with uncontrolled infection or other autoimmune disease.

J is TRBJ1-1 and V is TRBV7-2; D is possibly TRBD1 (6 bases). The clonotype originates from a woman between 18 and 29 years old with Graves' hyperthyroidism. The sequencing input was blood. The CDR3 nucleotides read TGTGCCAGTCTAGGGGGGATGCGGGCTTTCTTT. Translated, it gives CASLGGMRAFF.